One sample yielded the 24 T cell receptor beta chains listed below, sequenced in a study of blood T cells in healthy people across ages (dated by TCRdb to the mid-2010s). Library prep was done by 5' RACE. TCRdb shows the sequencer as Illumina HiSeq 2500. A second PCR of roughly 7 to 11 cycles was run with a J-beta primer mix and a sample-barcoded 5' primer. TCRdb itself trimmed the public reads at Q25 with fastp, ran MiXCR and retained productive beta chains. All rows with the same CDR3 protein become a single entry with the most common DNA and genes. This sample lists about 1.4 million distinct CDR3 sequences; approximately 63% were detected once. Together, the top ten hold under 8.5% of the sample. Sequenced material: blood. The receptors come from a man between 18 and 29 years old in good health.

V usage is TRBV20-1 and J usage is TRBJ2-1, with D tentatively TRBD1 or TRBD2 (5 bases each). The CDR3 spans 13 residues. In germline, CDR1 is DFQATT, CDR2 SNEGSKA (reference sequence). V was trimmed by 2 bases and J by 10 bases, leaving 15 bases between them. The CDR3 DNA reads TGCAGTGCTAGATATGACAGTCCGGGGGAGCAGTTCTTC. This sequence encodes CSARYDSPGEQFF.

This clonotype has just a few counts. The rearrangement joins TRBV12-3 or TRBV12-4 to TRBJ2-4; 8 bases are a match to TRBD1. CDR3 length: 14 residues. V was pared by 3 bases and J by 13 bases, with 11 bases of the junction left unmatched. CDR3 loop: CASSFGRGLGEQYF. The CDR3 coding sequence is TGTGCCAGCAGTTTCGGCAGGGGGCTAGGGGAGCAGTACTTC.

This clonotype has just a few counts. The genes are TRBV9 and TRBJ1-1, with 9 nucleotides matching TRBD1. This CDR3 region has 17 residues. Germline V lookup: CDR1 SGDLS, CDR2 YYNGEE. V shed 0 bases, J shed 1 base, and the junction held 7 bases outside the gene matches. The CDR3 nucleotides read TGTGCCAGCAGCGTAGGACAGGGGGGGATTTCGAACACTGAAGCTTTCTTT. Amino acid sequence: CASSVGQGGISNTEAFF.

CDR3 in DNA: TGCGCCAGCAGCCAAGGGACAGGTTCCTACAATGAGCAGTTCTTC. Translation: CASSQGTGSYNEQFF. The J gene is TRBJ2-1, the V gene TRBV4-1, with 7 nucleotides matching TRBD1. CDR3 size: 15 residues. The trim removed 1 base at V and 1 base at J, leaving 1 base unmatched. From germline, CDR1 is MGHRA and CDR2 YSYEKL.

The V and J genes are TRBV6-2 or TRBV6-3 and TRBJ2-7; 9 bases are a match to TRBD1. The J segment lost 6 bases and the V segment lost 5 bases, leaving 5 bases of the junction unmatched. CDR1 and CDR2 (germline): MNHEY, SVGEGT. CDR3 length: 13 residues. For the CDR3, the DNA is TGTGCCAGCAGTCGACAGGGGGGCGGCGAGCAGTACTTC. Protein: CASSRQGGGEQYF.

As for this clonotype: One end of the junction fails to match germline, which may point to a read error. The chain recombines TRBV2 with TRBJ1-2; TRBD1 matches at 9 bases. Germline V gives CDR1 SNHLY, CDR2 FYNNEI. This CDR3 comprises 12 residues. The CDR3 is CASTQTGGDYTF. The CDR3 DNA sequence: TGTGCTAGCACTCAGACAGGGGGAGACTACACCTTC.

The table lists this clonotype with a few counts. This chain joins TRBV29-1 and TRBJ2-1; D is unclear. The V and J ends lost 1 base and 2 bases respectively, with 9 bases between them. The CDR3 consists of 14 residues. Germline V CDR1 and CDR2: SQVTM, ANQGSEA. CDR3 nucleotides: TGCAGCGTTGAAGTCCTCTCTACCTACAATGAGCAGTTCTTC. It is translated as CSVEVLSTYNEQFF.

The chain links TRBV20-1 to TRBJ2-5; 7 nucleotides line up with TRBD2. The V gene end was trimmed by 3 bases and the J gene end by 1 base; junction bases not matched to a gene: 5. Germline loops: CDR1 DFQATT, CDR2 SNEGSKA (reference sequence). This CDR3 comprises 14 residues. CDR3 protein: CSASRERGQETQYF. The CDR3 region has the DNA TGCAGTGCTAGTCGGGAGCGGGGCCAAGAGACCCAGTACTTC.

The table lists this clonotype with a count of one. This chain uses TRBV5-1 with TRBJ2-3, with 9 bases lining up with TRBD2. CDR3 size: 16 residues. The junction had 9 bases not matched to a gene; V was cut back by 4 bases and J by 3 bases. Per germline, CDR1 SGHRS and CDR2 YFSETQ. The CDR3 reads CASSVGSSGRTDTQYF. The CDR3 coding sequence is TGCGCCAGCAGCGTTGGTAGTAGCGGGAGAACAGATACGCAGTATTTT.

The CDR3 spells CASSHYGQFLTDTQYF. Written as DNA, the CDR3 is TGTGCCAGCAGCCACTACGGACAATTCTTGACAGATACGCAGTATTTT. The V gene is TRBV5-6, the J gene TRBJ2-3; tentatively, D is TRBD1 (5 bases). The CDR3 covers 16 residues. Germline CDR1 SGHDT, CDR2 YYEEEE. V lost 4 bases, J lost 3 bases, and 18 bases lay in between. Using reference TRBV5-6 and TRBJ2-3 for the parts outside the CDR3, the full variable domain is DAGVTQSPTHLIKTRGQQVTLRCSPKSGHDTVSWYQQALGQGPQFIFQYYEEEERQRGNFPDRFSGHQFPNYSSELNVNALLLGDSALYLCASSHYGQFLTDTQYFGPGTRLTVL.

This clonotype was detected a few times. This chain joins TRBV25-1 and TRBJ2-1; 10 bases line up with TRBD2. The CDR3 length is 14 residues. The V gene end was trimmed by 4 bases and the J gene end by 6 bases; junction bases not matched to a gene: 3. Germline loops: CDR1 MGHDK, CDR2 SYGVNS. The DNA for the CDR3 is TGTGCCAGCAGTGGGGGACTAGCGAGCAATGAGCAGTTCTTC. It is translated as CASSGGLASNEQFF.

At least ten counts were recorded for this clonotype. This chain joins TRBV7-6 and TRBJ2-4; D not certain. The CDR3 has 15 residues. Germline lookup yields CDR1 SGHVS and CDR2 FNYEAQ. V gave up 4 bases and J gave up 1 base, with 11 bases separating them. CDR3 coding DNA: TGTGCCAGCAGCTACACGGCCGGTGCCAAAAACATTCAGTACTTC. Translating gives CASSYTAGAKNIQYF. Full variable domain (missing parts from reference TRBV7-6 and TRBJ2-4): GAGVSQSPRYKVTKRGQDVALRCDPISGHVSLYWYRQALGQGPEFLTYFNYEAQQDKSGLPNDRFSAERPEGSISTLTIQRTEQRDSAMYRCASSYTAGAKNIQYFGAGTRLSVL.

The CDR3 bases are TGTGCCAGCAGTTTAATAGGACCTCAAGAGACCCAGTACTTC. Its protein product is CASSLIGPQETQYF. This chain uses TRBV27 with TRBJ2-5; D is uncertain. Germline lookup yields CDR1 MNHEY and CDR2 SMNVEV (reference sequence). The CDR3 sequence is 14 residues long. Trimming removed 2 bases from V and 2 bases from J, with 9 bases in between.

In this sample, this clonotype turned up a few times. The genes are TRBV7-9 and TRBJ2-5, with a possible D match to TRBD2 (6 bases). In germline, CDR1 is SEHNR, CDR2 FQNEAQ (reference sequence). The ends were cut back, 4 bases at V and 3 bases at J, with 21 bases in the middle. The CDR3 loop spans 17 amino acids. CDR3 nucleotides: TGTGCCAGCAGCTCCCTAGCAGCTAACGGGAGTAAAGAGACCCAGTACTTC. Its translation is CASSSLAANGSKETQYF.

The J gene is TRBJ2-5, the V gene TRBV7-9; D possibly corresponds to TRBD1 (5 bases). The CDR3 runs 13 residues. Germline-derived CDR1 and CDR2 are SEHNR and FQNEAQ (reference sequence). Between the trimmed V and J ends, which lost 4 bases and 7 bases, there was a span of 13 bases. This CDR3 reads CASSSRDVVTQYF. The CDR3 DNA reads TGTGCCAGCAGCTCCAGGGATGTGGTGACCCAGTACTTC.

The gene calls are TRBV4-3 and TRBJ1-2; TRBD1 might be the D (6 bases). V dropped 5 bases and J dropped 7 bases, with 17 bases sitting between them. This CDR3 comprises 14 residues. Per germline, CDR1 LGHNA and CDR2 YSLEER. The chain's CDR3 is CASSSGGPERGYTF. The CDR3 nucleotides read TGCGCCAGCAGCTCGGGGGGGCCGGAACGTGGCTACACCTTC.

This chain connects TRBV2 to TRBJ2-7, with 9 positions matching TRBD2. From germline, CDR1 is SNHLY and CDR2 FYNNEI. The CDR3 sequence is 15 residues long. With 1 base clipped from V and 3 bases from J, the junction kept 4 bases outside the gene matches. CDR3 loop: CASSEVAAGGYEQYF. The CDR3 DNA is TGTGCCAGCAGTGAAGTGGCAGCGGGGGGCTACGAGCAGTACTTC. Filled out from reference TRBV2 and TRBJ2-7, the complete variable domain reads EPEVTQTPSHQVTQMGQEVILRCVPISNHLYFYWYRQILGQKVEFLVSFYNNEISEKSEIFDDQFSVERPDGSNFTLKIRSTKLEDSAMYFCASSEVAAGGYEQYFGPGTRLTVT.

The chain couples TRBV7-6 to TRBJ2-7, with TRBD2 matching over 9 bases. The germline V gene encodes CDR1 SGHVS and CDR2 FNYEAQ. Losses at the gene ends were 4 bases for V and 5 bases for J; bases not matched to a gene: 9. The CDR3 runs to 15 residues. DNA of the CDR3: TGTGCCAGCAGCTCCCAAGCGGGAGGTGGGAACGAGCAGTACTTC. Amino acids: CASSSQAGGGNEQYF.

The CDR3: CASSPRPVSSYNEQFF. CDR3 DNA: TGTGCCAGCAGCCCAAGACCGGTCAGCTCCTACAATGAGCAGTTCTTC. The rearrangement joins TRBV13 to TRBJ2-1; D remains ambiguous. The V end lost 5 bases, the J end lost 0 bases, and 14 bases lay between the germline ends. Germline lookup yields CDR1 PRHDT and CDR2 FYEKMQ (reference sequence). The CDR3 has 16 amino acids. Based on the CDR3 plus reference TRBV13 and TRBJ2-1, the full variable domain is AAGVIQSPRHLIKEKRETATLKCYPIPRHDTVYWYQQGPGQDPQFLISFYEKMQSDKGSIPDRFSAQQFSDYHSELNMSSLELGDSALYFCASSPRPVSSYNEQFFGPGTRLTVL.

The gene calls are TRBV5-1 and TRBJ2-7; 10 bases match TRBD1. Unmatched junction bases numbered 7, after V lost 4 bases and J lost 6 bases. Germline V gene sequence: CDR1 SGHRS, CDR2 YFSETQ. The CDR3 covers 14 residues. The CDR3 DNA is TGCGCCAGCAGCCCCGGGACAGGGGTTCTCGAGCAGTACTTC. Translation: CASSPGTGVLEQYF.

CDR3 DNA: TGCAGTGCCGAACCTAGCGGGGAAAACATTCAGTACTTC. It codes for CSAEPSGENIQYF. The J gene is TRBJ2-4, the V gene TRBV20-1, with TRBD2 matching 9 bases. Germline V gene data show CDR1 as DFQATT and CDR2 as SNEGSKA (reference sequence). The CDR3 contains 13 residues. V dropped 6 bases and J dropped 5; count of bases not matched to a gene: 5.

In nucleotides, the CDR3 is TGCGCCAGCAGCTCCGGACAGGGCGGAGAGTCACCCCTCCACTTT. Amino acids: CASSSGQGGESPLHF. V usage is TRBV5-1 and J usage is TRBJ1-6; TRBD1 matches at 8 bases. The germline V gene encodes CDR1 SGHRS and CDR2 YFSETQ. Trimming took 3 bases from V and 10 from J; bases not matched to a gene: 9. This CDR3 is 15 amino acids long.

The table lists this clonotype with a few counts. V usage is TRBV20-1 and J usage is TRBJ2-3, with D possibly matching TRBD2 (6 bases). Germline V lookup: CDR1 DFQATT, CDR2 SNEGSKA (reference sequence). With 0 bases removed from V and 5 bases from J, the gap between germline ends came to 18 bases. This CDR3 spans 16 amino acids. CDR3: CSARDRDGSIRDTQYF. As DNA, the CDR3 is TGCAGTGCTAGAGATCGTGACGGGAGCATTAGAGATACGCAGTATTTT.

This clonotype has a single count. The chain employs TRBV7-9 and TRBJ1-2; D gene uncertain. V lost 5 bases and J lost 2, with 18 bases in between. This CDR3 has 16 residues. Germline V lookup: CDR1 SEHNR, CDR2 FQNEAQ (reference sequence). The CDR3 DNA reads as TGTGCCAGCAGCCCGGCCGGCCTTTTCTTAAACTATGGCTACACCTTC. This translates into CASSPAGLFLNYGYTF.